Shown below are 25 T cell receptor beta chains from a single sample sequenced in a study of Tregs in tolerant kidney transplant recipients (dated by TCRdb to between 2019 and 2020). The library came from the immunoSEQ multiplex PCR assay. The immuneACCESS repertoire file appears here via TCRdb, limited to in-frame rearrangements. These files lack a portion of the clones; in checked studies, under half of the deficit traces to unresolved V genes, and the cause of the others is not known. The record for this sample contains 45,000 to 55,000 clones. The ten most abundant clones make up around 0.91% of the sample. Per the publication, the time point label means: blood sample drawn before combined kidney and bone marrow transplant. The source was CD4+ T cells from blood, collected before the transplant. The receptors derive from a human donor who received a combined kidney and bone marrow transplant.

Regarding this clone: With the read ending 3 residues before the CDR3 end, the germline J gene is used to fill in that end. The chain links TRBV19 to TRBJ2-4, with 9 nucleotides matching TRBD1. There are 13 residues in the CDR3. Germline V gene sequence: CDR1 LNHDA, CDR2 SQIVND (reference sequence). The CDR3 is CASSIGDRVIQYF. The part of the CDR3 DNA that was read is TGTGCCAGTAGTATAGGGGACAGGGTGATT. Full variable domain (outside the CDR3, taken from reference TRBV19 and TRBJ2-4): DGGITQSPKYLFRKEGQNVTLSCEQNLNHDAMYWYRQDPGQGLRLIYYSQIVNDFQKGDIAEGYSVSREKKESFPLTVTSAQKNPTAFYLCASSIGDRVIQYFGAGTRLSVL.

The CDR3 loop reads CASFGTTIYNEQFF. The DNA read from the CDR3 is TGCGCCAGCTTTGGGACTACTATATACAATGAG. The chain uses TRBV5-1 and TRBJ2-1, with 7 bases matching TRBD2. The sequence runs out 3 residues before the end of the CDR3; the remainder is reconstructed from the germline J gene. The CDR3 spans 14 residues. V lost 7 bases to trimming and J lost 4 bases; unmatched junction nucleotides: 8. Germline CDR1 SGHRS, CDR2 YFSETQ. The full variable domain, its missing parts supplied by reference TRBV5-1 and TRBJ2-1, is KAGVTQTPRYLIKTRGQQVTLSCSPISGHRSVSWYQQTPGQGLQFLFEYFSETQRNKGNFPGRFSGRQFSNSRSEMNVSTLELGDSALYLCASFGTTIYNEQFFGPGTRLTVL.

Details on this clone: The read ends 3 residues early relative to the CDR3; the germline J gene fills the gap. The chain employs TRBV5-4 and TRBJ2-5; D unclear. This CDR3 is 13 amino acids long. Trimming removed 1 base at V and 5 bases at J, with 9 bases between. Germline V gene sequence: CDR1 SGHNT, CDR2 YYREEE (reference sequence). The CDR3 sequence is CASSLSLMETQYF. Partial CDR3 DNA: TGTGCCAGCAGCTTGAGCCTTATGGAGACC.

In regard to this clone: The read comes to an end 3 residues before the CDR3 does, leaving the germline J gene to fill in the end. This rearrangement joins TRBV6-2 or TRBV6-3 to TRBJ2-1, with 10 bases identical to TRBD1. The germline V gene encodes CDR1 MNHEY and CDR2 SVGEGT. This CDR3 spans 16 amino acids. V shed 6 bases, J shed 2 bases, and the junction held 7 bases outside the gene matches. The sequenced part of the CDR3 DNA is TGTGCCAGCAGCTCCGGGACAGGGGAGCCCTACAATGAG. This gives the protein CASSSGTGEPYNE. The full CDR3 sequence reads CASSSGTGEPYNEQFF.

Points on this clone: The read halts 3 residues ahead of the CDR3 end, with the missing end drawn from the germline J gene. The rearrangement links TRBV20-1 to TRBJ2-7; 9 bases line up with TRBD2. The germline V gene encodes CDR1 DFQATT and CDR2 SNEGSKA (reference sequence). V was pared by 2 bases and J by 0 bases, with 17 bases of the junction left unmatched. There are 19 residues in the CDR3. Incomplete CDR3 DNA: TGCAGTGCTAGACTGCGACTAGCGGCCGAAAAATCCAGCTCCTACGAG. It is translated as CSARLRLAAEKSSSYE. The entire CDR3 protein reads CSARLRLAAEKSSSYEQYF.

As concerns this clone: The DNA ends 3 residues before the CDR3 does, and the rest of the CDR3 is filled in from the germline J gene. The chain couples TRBV18 to TRBJ1-1; 8 bases fit TRBD1. CDR1 is KGHSH, CDR2 LQKENI, per germline. The V and J ends lost 6 bases and 2 bases, in that order; junction bases with no gene match: 5. The CDR3 contains 14 residues. Incomplete CDR3 DNA: TGTGCCAGCTCGTTAGACAGGGGTAACACTGAA. Translated, it gives CASSLDRGNTE. The full CDR3 sequence reads CASSLDRGNTEAFF.

A note on this clone: The missing CDR3 end, 3 residues past where the read stops, is filled in from the germline J gene. The gene calls are TRBV20-1 and TRBJ2-7; 7 bases match TRBD1. The J segment lost 4 bases and the V segment lost 6 bases, leaving 6 bases of the junction unmatched. Germline loops: CDR1 DFQATT, CDR2 SNEGSKA (reference sequence). The CDR3 loop spans 12 amino acids. The CDR3 region is CSANRGQYEQYF. The part of the CDR3 DNA that was read is TGCAGTGCGAACAGGGGCCAGTACGAG.

As regards this clone: The read halts 3 residues ahead of the CDR3 end, with the missing end drawn from the germline J gene. The J gene is TRBJ2-7, the V gene TRBV5-1; the D gene is possibly TRBD1 (6 bases). V lost 0 bases, J lost 3 bases, and 10 bases lay in between. This CDR3 is 14 amino acids long. CDR1 SGHRS and CDR2 YFSETQ come from the germline V gene. Incomplete CDR3 DNA: TGCGCCAGCAGCTTGGGGCCGACAGGCTACGAG. It encodes CASSLGPTGYE. Given in full, the CDR3 is CASSLGPTGYEQYF.

As concerns this clone: Read sequence stops 3 residues before the CDR3 end, and the germline J gene provides the missing end. The V and J genes are TRBV14 and TRBJ2-7; D call uncertain. Germline-derived CDR1 and CDR2 are SGHDN and FVKESK. V was cut by 4 bases and J by 3 bases, with 13 bases left in between. The CDR3 length is 14 residues. The CDR3 reads CASSPRGEYYEQYF. The DNA read from the CDR3 is TGTGCCAGCAGCCCCCGCGGAGAATACTACGAG.

Worth noting for this clone: The read ends 3 residues early relative to the CDR3; the germline J gene fills the gap. The chain joins TRBV20-1 to TRBJ1-2; 9 positions agree with TRBD1. This CDR3 is 14 amino acids long. CDR1 is DFQATT, CDR2 SNEGSKA, per germline (reference sequence). J lost 0 bases, V lost 6 bases, and 5 bases had no gene match. The CDR3 sequence: CSAKQGAANYGYTF. The DNA read from the CDR3 is TGCAGTGCCAAACAGGGGGCTGCTAACTATGGC.

Note on this clone: The CDR3 goes on 3 residues after the read ends, and that part is filled in from the germline J gene. J is TRBJ2-5 and V is TRBV19; tentatively, D is TRBD2 (6 bases). The CDR3 has 14 amino acids. The germline V gene encodes CDR1 LNHDA and CDR2 SQIVND (reference sequence). Trimming removed 6 bases from V and 5 bases from J, with 16 bases in between. CDR3 DNA, as far as it was read: TGTGCCAGTAGGAGGACATCTGGGAGGGAGACC. As protein: CASRRTSGRET. The CDR3 in its entirety is CASRRTSGRETQYF.

A remark on this clone: Read coverage stops 3 residues before the CDR3 terminus; the germline J gene supplies the remainder. The genes are TRBV10-3 and TRBJ2-7, with 7 nucleotides matching TRBD2. V dropped 7 bases and J dropped 0; count of bases not matched to a gene: 6. The germline gives CDR1 ENHRY, CDR2 SYGVKD. The CDR3 is made up of 14 amino acids. The CDR3 here is CAITAGGYSYEQYF. CDR3 bases read: TGTGCCATCACCGCCGGGGGGTACTCCTACGAG.

As to this clone: Coverage ceases 3 residues before the CDR3 finishes, and the germline J gene fills in the end. This rearrangement joins TRBV20-1 to TRBJ2-1; 8 bases match TRBD2. This CDR3 spans 14 amino acids. V lost 2 bases, J lost 9 bases, and 9 bases stayed unmatched. Looked up from germline, CDR1 is DFQATT and CDR2 is SNEGSKA (reference sequence). This CDR3 is CSARPNREGVEQFF. CDR3 DNA (partial): TGCAGTGCTAGACCAAACCGGGAGGGGGTTGAG.

The covered CDR3 bases are TGTGCCAGTAGTTTACAGGGCAATCAGCCC. Encoded protein: CASSLQGNQP. The CDR3 reads in full as CASSLQGNQPQHF. V is TRBV19 and J is TRBJ1-5, with a weak D call TRBD1 (5 bases). The CDR3 goes on 3 residues after the read ends, and that part is filled in from the germline J gene. Germline V CDR1 and CDR2: LNHDA, SQIVND (reference sequence). V lost 5 bases, J lost 2 bases, and 7 bases lay in between. The CDR3 is 13 amino acids.

On this clone itself: The read terminates 3 residues ahead of where the CDR3 ends, so the germline J gene completes it. This sequence joins TRBV6-1 and TRBJ1-3; possible D gene TRBD1, 5 bases. The CDR3 sequence is 13 residues long. V lost 4 bases and J lost 4, with 8 bases in between. Germline values: CDR1 MNHNS, CDR2 SASEGT. CDR3 bases read: TGTGCCAGCAGTGGGGGGGGAGGAAACACC. Translating gives CASSGGGGNT. The full CDR3 is CASSGGGGNTIYF.

As to this clone: Sequencing ends 3 residues short of the CDR3 end; the germline J gene provides the rest. The chain combines TRBV7-2 with TRBJ1-2; maybe TRBD1 (5 bases). The CDR3 loop spans 14 amino acids. Germline CDR1 reads SGHTA; CDR2 reads FQGNSA. The CDR3 loop reads CASSLDGGFEGYTF. The CDR3 DNA, read in part, is TGTGCCAGCAGCTTAGATGGGGGGTTTGAGGGC. Looking up the rest from reference TRBV7-2 and TRBJ1-2 gives the full variable domain: GAGVSQSPSNKVTEKGKDVELRCDPISGHTALYWYRQSLGQGLEFLIYFQGNSAPDKSGLPSDRFSAERTGGSVSTLTIQRTQQEDSAVYLCASSLDGGFEGYTFGSGTRLTVV.

About this clone itself: The observed sequence ends 3 residues before the CDR3 terminus, with the missing tail filled in from the germline J gene. V gene TRBV20-1 combines with J gene TRBJ1-1; 7 bases agree with TRBD1. V was pared by 2 bases and J by 4 bases, with 4 bases of the junction left unmatched. The CDR3 has 13 amino acids. Germline V gene data show CDR1 as DFQATT and CDR2 as SNEGSKA (reference sequence). The CDR3 bases that were read are TGCAGTGCTAGACGGAGACAGGGCACTGAA. This encodes CSARRRQGTE. The whole CDR3 sequence reads CSARRRQGTEAFF.

As concerns this clone: The observed sequence ends 3 residues before the CDR3 terminus, with the missing tail filled in from the germline J gene. V is TRBV30 and J is TRBJ1-5, with D uncertain. This CDR3 comprises 13 residues. CDR1 and CDR2 (germline): GTSNPN, SVGIG (reference sequence). Trimming removed 3 bases from V and 2 bases from J, with 8 bases in between. CDR3 residues: CAWSEGRNQPQHF. The covered CDR3 bases are TGTGCCTGGAGCGAAGGGCGCAATCAGCCC.

A remark on this clone: The read is 3 residues too short to cover the CDR3 end, so that end is filled in from the germline J gene. This chain uses TRBV7-2 with TRBJ2-7, with a tentative D call TRBD2 (6 bases). The CDR3 covers 14 residues. The germline V gene encodes CDR1 SGHTA and CDR2 FQGNSA. V gave up 3 bases and J gave up 0 bases, with 9 bases separating them. The covered CDR3 bases are TGTGCCAGCAGCTTTAGCGGAACCTCCTACGAG. Translating gives CASSFSGTSYE. The complete CDR3 protein is CASSFSGTSYEQYF.

Notes on this clone: The CDR3 is cut off 3 residues early in the read; its end comes from the germline J gene. V is TRBV7-9 and J is TRBJ1-5; 7 bases agree with TRBD1. The V gene's germline CDR1 is SEHNR and CDR2 FQNEAQ (reference sequence). The ends lost 1 base at V and 5 bases at J; junction bases unmatched: 2. CDR3 length: 14 amino acids. Here the CDR3 reads CASSLDRGDQPQHF. The CDR3 bases that were read are TGTGCCAGCAGCTTAGACAGGGGAGATCAGCCC.

Of note for this clone: The read falls 3 residues short of the CDR3 end, and the missing part is taken from the germline J gene. The V and J genes are TRBV29-1 and TRBJ2-3; 8 bases map to TRBD1. The CDR3 is made up of 13 amino acids. In germline, CDR1 is SQVTM, CDR2 ANQGSEA. J lost 4 bases, V lost 2 bases, and 2 bases had no gene match. Here the CDR3 reads CSVEWTGSDTQYF. Partial CDR3 DNA: TGCAGCGTTGAATGGACAGGGTCAGATACG.

Regarding this clone: The CDR3 goes on 3 residues after the read ends, and that part is filled in from the germline J gene. This chain links TRBV12-3 or TRBV12-4 with TRBJ1-2; the D is unclear. The V and J ends lost 6 bases and 0 bases respectively, with 23 bases between them. The CDR3 is 18 residues long. The sequenced CDR3 bases are TGTGCCAGCAGCTTGATACCAAACCTAGCAGGCGCTAACTATGGC. This translates into CASSLIPNLAGANYG. The whole CDR3 protein reads CASSLIPNLAGANYGYTF.

Of note for this clone: The read falls 3 residues short of the CDR3 end, and the missing part is taken from the germline J gene. V usage is TRBV5-1 and J usage is TRBJ2-7; D is undetermined. The length of the CDR3 is 13 residues. Trimming left V 0 bases short and J 4 bases short, with 8 bases between. The germline CDR1 and CDR2 sequences are SGHRS and YFSETQ. Partial CDR3 DNA: TGCGCCAGCAGCTTGGACGGTCTTTACGAG. This encodes CASSLDGLYE. The CDR3 as a whole reads CASSLDGLYEQYF.

On this clone itself: A read error may produce the germline difference seen at one junction end. The CDR3 is CASSVNSGSNEQFF. The CDR3 DNA, read in part, is TGTGCTAGCAGCGTCAATAGCGGGAGTAATGAG. This chain joins TRBV7-7 and TRBJ2-1; TRBD2 aligns across 9 bases. The read terminates 3 residues ahead of where the CDR3 ends, so the germline J gene completes it. CDR1 SSHAT and CDR2 FNYEAQ come from the germline V gene (reference sequence). This CDR3 is built from 14 residues.

Concerning this clone: The CDR3 is cut off 3 residues early in the read; its end comes from the germline J gene. Other DNA sequences from this sample encode an identical CDR3 as well. V and J are TRBV18 and TRBJ2-7, with 8 bases aligning to TRBD1. Germline V gene data show CDR1 as KGHSH and CDR2 as LQKENI. J was trimmed by 2 bases and V by 3 bases; bases with no gene match: 3. The CDR3 contains 14 residues. The sequenced part of the CDR3 DNA is TGTGCCAGCTCACCCCCGGGACAGGCCTACGAG. As protein: CASSPPGQAYE. The whole CDR3 sequence is CASSPPGQAYEQYF. The variable domain in full, completed from reference TRBV18 and TRBJ2-7, reads NAGVMQNPRHLVRRRGQEARLRCSPMKGHSHVYWYRQLPEEGLKFMVYLQKENIIDESGMPKERFSAEFPKEGPSILRIQQVVRGDSAAYFCASSPPGQAYEQYFGPGTRLTVT.